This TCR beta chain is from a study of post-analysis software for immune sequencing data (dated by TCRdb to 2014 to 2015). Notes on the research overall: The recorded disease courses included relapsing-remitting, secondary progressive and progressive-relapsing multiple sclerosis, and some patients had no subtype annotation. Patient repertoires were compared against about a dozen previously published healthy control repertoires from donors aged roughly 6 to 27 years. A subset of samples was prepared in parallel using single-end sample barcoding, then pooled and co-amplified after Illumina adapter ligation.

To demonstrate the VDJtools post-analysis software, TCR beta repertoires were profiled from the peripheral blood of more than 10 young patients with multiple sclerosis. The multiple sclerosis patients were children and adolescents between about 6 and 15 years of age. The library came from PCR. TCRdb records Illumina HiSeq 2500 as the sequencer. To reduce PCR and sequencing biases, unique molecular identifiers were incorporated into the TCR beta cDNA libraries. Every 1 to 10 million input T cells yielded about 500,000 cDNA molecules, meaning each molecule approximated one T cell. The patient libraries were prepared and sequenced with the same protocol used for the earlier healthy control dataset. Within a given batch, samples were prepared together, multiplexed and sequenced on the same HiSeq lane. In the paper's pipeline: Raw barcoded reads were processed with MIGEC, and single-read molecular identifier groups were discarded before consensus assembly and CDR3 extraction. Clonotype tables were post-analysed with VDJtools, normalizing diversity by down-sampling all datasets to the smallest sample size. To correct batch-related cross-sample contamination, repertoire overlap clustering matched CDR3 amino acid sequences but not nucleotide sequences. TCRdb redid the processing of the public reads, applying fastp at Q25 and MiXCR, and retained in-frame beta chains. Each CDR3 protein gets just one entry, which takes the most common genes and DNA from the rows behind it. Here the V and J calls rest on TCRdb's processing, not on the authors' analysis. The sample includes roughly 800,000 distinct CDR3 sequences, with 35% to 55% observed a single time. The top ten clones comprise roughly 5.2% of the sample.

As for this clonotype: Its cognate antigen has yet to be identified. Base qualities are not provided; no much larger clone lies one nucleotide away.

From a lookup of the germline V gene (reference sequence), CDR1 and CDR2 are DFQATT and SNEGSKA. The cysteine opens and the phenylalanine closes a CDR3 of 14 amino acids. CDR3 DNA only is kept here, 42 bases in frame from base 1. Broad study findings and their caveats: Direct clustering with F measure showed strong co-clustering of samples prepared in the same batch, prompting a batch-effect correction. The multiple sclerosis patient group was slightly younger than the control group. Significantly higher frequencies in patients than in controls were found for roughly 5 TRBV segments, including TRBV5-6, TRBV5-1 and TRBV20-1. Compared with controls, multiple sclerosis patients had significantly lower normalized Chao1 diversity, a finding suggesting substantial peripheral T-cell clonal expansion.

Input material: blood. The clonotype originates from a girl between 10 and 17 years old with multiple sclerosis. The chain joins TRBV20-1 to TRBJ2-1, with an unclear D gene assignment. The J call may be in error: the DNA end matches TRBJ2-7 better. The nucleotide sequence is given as TGCAGTGCTAGCGATGTCAGAAACACCTACGAGCAGTACTTC. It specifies CSASDVRNTYEQYF.